These T cell receptor beta chains were read from a single sample in a study of a mutant IDH1 vaccine in newly diagnosed glioma. Their recognized antigens are unknown. Measured with immunoSEQ multiplex PCR; TCRdb has only the in-frame clones, and not every one. The sample consists of 30,000 to 45,000 clones, 70% to 80% of them appearing once. This specimen was PBMCs, taken from a glioma patient whose treatment included an IDH1 peptide vaccine. The receptor set was obtained from a middle-aged man with glioma. Each CDR3 is given with its conserved first and last residue. The order of the fields is J gene, CDR3 length, D gene, clone size, V gene, CDR3 DNA, CDR3 protein. A D gene is named only where the DNA matches it firmly. Only some rows state a clone size, as once, few, many or a class for expanded clones.

TRBJ2-7,14,TRBD1,NA,TRBV30,TGTGCCTGTATACCGGGACAGGGGGCCACCGAGCAGTACTTC,CACIPGQGATEQYF
TRBJ1-1,15,NA,NA,TRBV7-9,TGTGCCAGCAGCTTAGAACCGGGCATGAACACTGAAGCTTTCTTT,CASSLEPGMNTEAFF
TRBJ1-2,13,NA,once,TRBV5-6,TGTGCCAGCACCGACACAGGGTTGAGTGGCTACACCTTC,CASTDTGLSGYTF
TRBJ2-6,16,TRBD1,NA,TRBV13,TGTGCCAGCGCGGGACAGGGGTTTCCTGGGGCCAACGTCCTGACTTTC,CASAGQGFPGANVLTF
TRBJ2-2,15,NA,few,TRBV5-7,TGTGCCAGCAGCTTAATCGCGGGCCCCCCCGGGGAGCTGTTTTTT,CASSLIAGPPGELFF
TRBJ2-1,16,NA,NA,TRBV6-5,TGTGCCAGCAGTTACTCGTGGGATCCCGTATACAATGAGCAGTTCTTC,CASSYSWDPVYNEQFF
TRBJ2-2,13,NA,NA,TRBV25-1,TGTGCCAGCAGTGATTCGCCCCGGGTGGAGCTGTTTTTT,CASSDSPRVELFF
TRBJ2-7,14,NA,NA,TRBV7-2,TGTGCCAGCAGCTCAAGCAGGGATTCCTACGAGCAGTACTTC,CASSSSRDSYEQYF
TRBJ1-4,16,TRBD1,NA,TRBV4-1,TGCGCCAGCAGCCAGGTGGAGGACAGGGTAAATGAAAAACTGTTTTTT,CASSQVEDRVNEKLFF
TRBJ2-2,13,NA,NA,TRBV2,TGTGCCAGCAGTGAAGGGGGCACCGGGGAGCTGTTTTTT,CASSEGGTGELFF
TRBJ1-1,15,TRBD1,NA,TRBV6-5,TGTGCCAGCAGCACGACCGGGACAGGGAACACTGAAGCTTTCTTT,CASSTTGTGNTEAFF
TRBJ2-4,11,NA,NA,TRBV20-1,TGCAGTGGAACCCTGGGGAACATTCAGTACTTC,CSGTLGNIQYF
TRBJ1-1,15,TRBD1,NA,TRBV6-5,TGTGCCACCCGTACAGCTGACAGGGTTCAAGCTGAAGCTTTCTTT,CATRTADRVQAEAFF
TRBJ1-4,16,NA,NA,TRBV4-1,TGCGCCAGCAGCCAAGACCAGGAGGGCCATAATGAAAAACTGTTTTTT,CASSQDQEGHNEKLFF
TRBJ1-6,16,TRBD1,NA,TRBV15,TGTGCCACCAGCAGAGAAAGAGGGGGCGCTAATTCACCCCTCCACTTT,CATSRERGGANSPLHF